A selection of T cell receptor beta chains follows, all from one sample in a study of Graves' ophthalmopathy and Graves' hyperthyroidism. Using its own MiXCR run on the multiplex PCR reads, TCRdb lists one record per CDR3 protein. The repertoire holds around 1,200,000 distinct CDR3 sequences, with about two fifths as singletons. Sequencing was performed on peripheral blood or thyroid tissue (not recorded which). All receptors come from an adult man with Graves' hyperthyroidism. CDR3s include the opening cysteine and the closing phenylalanine or tryptophan. The D gene is left open where the match is weak. Rows give clone size only sometimes, using once, few, many, or a class for an expanded clone.

cdr3_length	v_call	j_call	d_call	clone_size	cdr3_aa	cdr3_nt
15	TRBV2	TRBJ1-5	-	few	CASSWEWGRNQPQHF	TGTGCCAGCAGTTGGGAATGGGGGCGCAATCAGCCCCAGCATTTT
16	TRBV4-3	TRBJ1-1	-	few	CASSPGEGLASTEAFF	TGCGCCAGCAGCCCAGGGGAGGGGCTGGCGAGCACTGAAGCTTTCTTT
16	TRBV6-6	TRBJ2-5	-	-	CASSPPGGISKETQYF	TGTGCCAGCAGTCCCCCCGGAGGAATCAGTAAAGAGACCCAGTACTTC
12	TRBV29-1	TRBJ1-2	-	-	CSVRGRGDAYTF	TGCAGCGTTCGCGGGAGGGGGGACGCCTACACCTTC
11	TRBV2	TRBJ2-6	TRBD1	-	CARTRDSTEAF	TGTGCCAGAACGAGGGACAGCACTGAAGCTTTC
18	TRBV5-8	TRBJ1-2	TRBD1	many	CASSLAAQGATTNYGYTF	TGTGCCAGCAGCTTGGCAGCGCAGGGGGCAACGACCAACTATGGCTACACCTTC
14	TRBV5-1	TRBJ2-7	-	few	CASTRGGLTYEQYF	TGCGCCAGCACCCGAGGGGGGCTAACCTACGAGCAGTACTTC
12	TRBV6-2/TRBV6-3	TRBJ1-6	-	many	CASSYLNSPLHF	TGTGCCAGCAGTTATCTGAATTCACCCCTCCACTTT
11	TRBV6-1	TRBJ1-1	-	-	CASSEAQGTFF	TGTGCCAGCAGTGAAGCGCAGGGAACTTTCTTT
15	TRBV20-1	TRBJ2-5	TRBD1	-	CSAIPGQGAYETQYF	TGCAGTGCCATACCGGGACAGGGGGCCTACGAGACCCAGTACTTC
15	TRBV29-1	TRBJ2-7	TRBD1	many	CSVTGTGGSSYEQYF	TGCAGCGTCACCGGGACAGGGGGCTCTAGCTACGAGCAGTACTTC
14	TRBV9	TRBJ1-3	-	many	CASSPRTAGNTIYF	TGTGCCAGCAGCCCCCGGACAGCTGGAAACACCATATATTTT
15	TRBV5-4	TRBJ1-4	-	-	CASKNQGGVQEKLFF	TGTGCCAGCAAGAATCAAGGGGGAGTGCAAGAAAAACTGTTTTTT
14	TRBV10-3	TRBJ1-5	-	-	CAISDSGSGRDEHF	TGTGCCATCAGCGACTCAGGTAGCGGGAGAGACGAGCATTTT
15	TRBV2	TRBJ2-2	TRBD1	-	CASSYVDRATGELFF	TGTGCCAGCAGTTACGTGGACAGGGCCACCGGGGAGCTGTTTTTT
17	TRBV15	TRBJ1-1	-	many	CATSGGSSGLMNTEAFF	TGTGCCACCTCCGGGGGCTCGAGCGGCTTAATGAACACTGAAGCTTTCTTT
13	TRBV19	TRBJ1-6	-	-	CASSTMENSPLHF	TGTGCCAGTAGTACTATGGAGAATTCACCCCTCCACTTT
15	TRBV28	TRBJ1-1	TRBD1	few	CATTPPGQGNTEAFF	TGTGCCACTACGCCTCCGGGACAGGGAAACACTGAAGCTTTCTTT
13	TRBV29-1	TRBJ1-2	-	-	CSVVGPSDYGYTF	TGCAGCGTTGTGGGTCCCTCCGACTATGGCTACACCTTC
13	TRBV20-1	TRBJ2-2	-	-	CSAESGEAGELFF	TGCAGTGCAGAATCCGGAGAGGCTGGGGAGCTGTTTTTT
14	TRBV10-2	TRBJ1-5	-	-	CASSYGRGFWPQHF	TGTGCCAGCAGTTACGGGCGGGGTTTCTGGCCCCAGCATTTT
12	TRBV3-1	TRBJ2-7	-	-	CASSQTSREQYF	TGTGCCAGCAGCCAAACTAGTCGCGAGCAGTACTTC
16	TRBV10-3	TRBJ2-2	-	-	CAIRSQLQGNTGELFF	TGTGCCATCAGATCTCAATTACAGGGGAACACCGGGGAGCTGTTTTTT
15	TRBV27	TRBJ1-5	-	-	CASSGYGPGGQPQHF	TGTGCCAGCAGTGGATACGGACCCGGCGGTCAGCCCCAGCATTTT
14	TRBV12-3/TRBV12-4	TRBJ1-1	TRBD1	few	CASRWTGRDTEAFF	TGTGCCAGCAGATGGACAGGGAGGGATACTGAAGCTTTCTTT
15	TRBV2	TRBJ2-6	-	-	CASRDLSRGANVLTF	TGTGCCAGCAGAGACTTGTCGAGGGGTGCCAACGTCCTGACTTTC
14	TRBV6-1	TRBJ2-7	-	few	CASTPGGRIYEQYF	TGTGCCAGCACCCCCGGGGGAAGGATCTACGAGCAGTACTTC
13	TRBV14	TRBJ1-1	-	many	CASSKQGNTEAFF	TGTGCCAGCAGTAAACAGGGGAACACTGAAGCTTTCTTT
12	TRBV20-1	TRBJ1-5	-	many	CSFWDSNQPQHF	TGCAGTTTCTGGGACAGCAATCAGCCCCAGCATTTT
17	TRBV9	TRBJ1-1	-	few	CASSVEGVRGVNTEAFF	TGTGCCAGCAGCGTAGAGGGGGTTCGGGGGGTGAACACTGAAGCTTTCTTT
12	TRBV6-6	TRBJ2-5	-	many	CASRLSFETQYF	TGTGCCAGCAGATTGTCCTTTGAGACCCAGTACTTC
12	TRBV29-1	TRBJ2-7	-	-	CSVSQRASEQYF	TGCAGCGTTTCCCAAAGGGCTTCCGAGCAGTACTTC
15	TRBV7-8	TRBJ1-4	TRBD1	once	CASSKAGTEDEKLFF	TGTGCCAGCAGCAAAGCCGGGACAGAAGATGAAAAACTGTTTTTT
13	TRBV19	TRBJ2-7	TRBD1	-	CAEPGQGLDEQYF	TGTGCTGAGCCGGGACAGGGTCTCGACGAGCAGTACTTC